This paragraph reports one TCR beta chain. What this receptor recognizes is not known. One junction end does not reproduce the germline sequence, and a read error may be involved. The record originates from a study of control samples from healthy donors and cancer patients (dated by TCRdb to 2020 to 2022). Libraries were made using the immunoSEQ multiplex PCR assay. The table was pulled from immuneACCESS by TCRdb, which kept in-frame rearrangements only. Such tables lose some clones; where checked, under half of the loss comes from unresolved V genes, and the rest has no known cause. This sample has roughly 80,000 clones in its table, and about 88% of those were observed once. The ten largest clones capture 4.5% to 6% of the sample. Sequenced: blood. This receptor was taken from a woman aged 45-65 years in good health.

For the CDR3, the sequence is CRLGEDYGYTF. The nucleotide sequence is TGTAGACTCGGGGAGGACTATGGCTACACCTTC. Here the chain combines TRBV20-1 and TRBJ1-2; no D segment can be confidently identified. The CDR3 numbers 11 residues from cysteine through phenylalanine. Of all the DNA, just the CDR3 is kept, 33 bases in frame from base 1. The germline V gene (reference sequence) provides CDR1 DFQATT and CDR2 SNEGSKA.